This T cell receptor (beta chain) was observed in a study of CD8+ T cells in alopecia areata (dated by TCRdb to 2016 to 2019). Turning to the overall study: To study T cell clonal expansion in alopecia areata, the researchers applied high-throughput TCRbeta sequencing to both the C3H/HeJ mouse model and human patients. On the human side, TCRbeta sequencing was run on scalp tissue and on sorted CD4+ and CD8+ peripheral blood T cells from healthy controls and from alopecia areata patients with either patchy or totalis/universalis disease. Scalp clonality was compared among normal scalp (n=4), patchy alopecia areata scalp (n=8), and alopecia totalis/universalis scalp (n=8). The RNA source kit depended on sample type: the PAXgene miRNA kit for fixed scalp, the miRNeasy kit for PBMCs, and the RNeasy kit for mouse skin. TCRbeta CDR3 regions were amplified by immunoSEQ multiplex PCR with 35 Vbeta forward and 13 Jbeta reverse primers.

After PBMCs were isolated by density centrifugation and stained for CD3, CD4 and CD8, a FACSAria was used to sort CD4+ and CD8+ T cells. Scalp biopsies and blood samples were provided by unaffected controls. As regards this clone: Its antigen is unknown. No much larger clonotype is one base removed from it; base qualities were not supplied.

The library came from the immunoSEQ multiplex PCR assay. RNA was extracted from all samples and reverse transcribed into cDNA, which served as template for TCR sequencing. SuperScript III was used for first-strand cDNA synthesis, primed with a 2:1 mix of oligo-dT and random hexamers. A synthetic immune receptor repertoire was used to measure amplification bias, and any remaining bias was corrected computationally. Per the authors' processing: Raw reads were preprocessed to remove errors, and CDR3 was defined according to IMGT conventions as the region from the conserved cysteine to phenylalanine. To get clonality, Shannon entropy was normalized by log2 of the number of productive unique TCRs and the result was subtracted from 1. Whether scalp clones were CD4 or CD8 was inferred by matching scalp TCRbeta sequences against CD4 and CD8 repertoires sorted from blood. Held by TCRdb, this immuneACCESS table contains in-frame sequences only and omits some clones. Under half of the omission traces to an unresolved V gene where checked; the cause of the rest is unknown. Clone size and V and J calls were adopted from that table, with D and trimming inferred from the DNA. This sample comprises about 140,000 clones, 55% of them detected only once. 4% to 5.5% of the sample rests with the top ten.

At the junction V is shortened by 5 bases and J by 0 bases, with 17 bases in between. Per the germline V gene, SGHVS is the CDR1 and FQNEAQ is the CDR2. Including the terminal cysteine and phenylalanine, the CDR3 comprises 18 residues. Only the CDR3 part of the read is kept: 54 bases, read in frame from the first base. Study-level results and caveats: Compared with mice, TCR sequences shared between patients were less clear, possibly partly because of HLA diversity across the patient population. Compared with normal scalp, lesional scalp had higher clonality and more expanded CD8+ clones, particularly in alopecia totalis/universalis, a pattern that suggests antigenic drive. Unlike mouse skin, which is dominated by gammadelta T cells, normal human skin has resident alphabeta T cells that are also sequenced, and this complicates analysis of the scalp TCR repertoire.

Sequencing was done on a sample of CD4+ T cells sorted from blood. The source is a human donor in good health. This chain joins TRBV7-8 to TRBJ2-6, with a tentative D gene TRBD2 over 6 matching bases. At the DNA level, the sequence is TGTGCCAGCAGCCTGACAACCCTCGGGGGCTCTGGGGCCAACGTCCTGACTTTC. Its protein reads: CASSLTTLGGSGANVLTF.